The clone carrying this TCR beta chain was found a few times. The data belong to a study of blood T cell repertoires in COVID-19. Study as a whole: Specimens from acute and convalescent COVID-19 originated in the United States, Italy and Spain. The analysed material was cDNA or gDNA that came from T cells, B-cell-depleted T cells, or PBMCs.

Authors' analysis steps: Reference gene primer amplification yielded estimated nucleated cell counts. TCRdb's table, derived via immunoSEQ multiplex PCR, lists solely in-frame clones and lacks some. D and trimming come from the DNA, and the V and J calls and clone size come from that table. The data show around 90,000 clones, just under 85% seen once. CDR1 is SNHLY and CDR2 is FYNNEI in the germline V gene. The CDR3 is 16 amino acids. The J segment lost 11 bases and the V segment lost 6 bases, leaving 21 bases of the junction unmatched. Material: peripheral blood. This chain joins TRBV2 and TRBJ1-1; 7 bases are shared with TRBD1. The source of this sequence is a woman in her sixties or seventies with active or convalescent COVID-19. CDR3: CASSTSRDRSPQEAFF. The CDR3 DNA is TGTGCCAGCAGCACCTCCCGGGACAGATCGCCCCAGGAGGCTTTCTTT.